This T cell receptor beta chain was found in a study of tissue T cells after allogeneic stem cell transplantation. Across the study: Samples with visible lymphocytes on H&E were prioritized for sequencing. Study-wide results and caveats: Across patients, clones rarely overlapped, yet motif clusters were shared tissue-specifically.

The V and J ends lost 2 bases and 2 bases respectively, with 10 bases between them. Germline V gene data show CDR1 as LNHDA and CDR2 as SQIVND (reference sequence). The CDR3 runs to 16 residues. Autopsy tissues included GI tract, liver, skin and lymphoid organs. With respect to this clone: Its antigen is still unknown.

Sequencing of TCRbeta CDR3 at survey depth gave sequences and template counts. Libraries were prepared by immunoSEQ multiplex PCR; TCRdb keeps only in-frame clonotypes and omits some of them. The sample yields 4,100 or so clones, about 74% seen once. Here the sequenced sample was left colon tissue, taken at autopsy. This rearrangement joins TRBV19 to TRBJ2-6; D may be TRBD1 (6 bases). The source of this sequence is a woman aged 18 to 49 with breast cancer. CDR3 sequence (DNA): TGTGCCAGTAGTATATCAAGGGGGACTGGGGCCAACGTCCTGACTTTC. Translated: CASSISRGTGANVLTF.